Here is one T cell receptor (beta chain) with its context. No antigen is known for it. One entry per CDR3 protein results from TCRdb running MiXCR on the reads. The sample yields more than 350,000 distinct CDR3 sequences, 30% to 40% seen once. The CDR3 totals 12 residues. V was pared by 5 bases and J by 7 bases, with 11 bases between. This sample was taken from a study of T cell repertoires in cytomegalovirus infection. Findings and caveats of the study: Dominating the ex vivo response were HLA-C-restricted CMV-specific TCR beta clonotypes. Summed frequency of public TCR beta families distinguished CMV carriers with the relevant HLA.

The chain joins TRBV12-3 or TRBV12-4 to TRBJ1-1; D is perhaps TRBD1 (5 bases). Sequencing input: PBMCs. The TCR was taken from a human donor in good health (CMV status not recorded). Some clones in this sample may be carry-over from other donors' samples. In nucleotides, the CDR3 is TGTGCCAGCAGTATCGTGGGGGGTGAAGCTTTCTTT. Its protein product is CASSIVGGEAFF.